Listed here are 7 T cell receptor beta chains from one sample, sequenced in a study of CD8+ T cells in alopecia areata. After isolation, RNA underwent reverse transcription to generate cDNA as the sequencing template. The repertoire was sequenced with immunoSEQ multiplex PCR; TCRdb's copy has only in-frame clones and lacks some. The profile shows 120,000 or so clones, approximately 53% of them singletons. The sequences come from CD4+ T cells sorted from blood, collected at week 0. The receptor source for this set is a human donor with alopecia areata.

V gene TRBV5-1 combines with J gene TRBJ2-2, with D unclear. Looked up from germline, CDR1 is SGHRS and CDR2 is YFSETQ. Trimming removed 0 bases at V and 8 bases at J, with 5 bases between. This CDR3 has 12 amino acids. CDR3 sequence (DNA): TGCGCCAGCAGCTTGGAGGGAGGGGAGCTGTTTTTT. Its translation: CASSLEGGELFF.

This sequence joins TRBV29-1 and TRBJ1-1; a weak D match, TRBD1 (5 bases). In germline, CDR1 is SQVTM, CDR2 ANQGSEA. Trimming removed 7 bases from V and 5 bases from J, with 20 bases in between. The CDR3 is 14 amino acids. CDR3 nucleotides: TGCAGCGCGCCCTCCGGGAGGGGAGGAACTGAAGCTTTCTTT. It is translated as CSAPSGRGGTEAFF.

The chain uses TRBV28 and TRBJ2-6; D call uncertain. V lost 11 bases and J lost 2, with 10 bases in between. The CDR3 loop spans 13 amino acids. CDR1 is MDHEN and CDR2 is SYDVKM in the germline V gene. The CDR3 DNA reads TGTGCCTCGTATTTGACTGGGGCCAACGTCCTGACTTTC. This encodes CASYLTGANVLTF.

V usage is TRBV4-2 and J usage is TRBJ2-2; maybe TRBD2 (6 bases). The CDR3 covers 16 residues. The V gene's germline CDR1 is LGHNA and CDR2 YNFKEQ. The germline V and J ends were trimmed by 0 bases and 5 bases, with 13 bases remaining between them. In nucleotides, the CDR3 is TGTGCCAGCAGCCAAGAGCCGGGAGAACTGACCGGGGAGCTGTTTTTT. Protein: CASSQEPGELTGELFF.

The rearrangement links TRBV18 to TRBJ2-7; TRBD1 matches at 8 bases. Losses at the gene ends were 5 bases for V and 5 bases for J; bases not matched to a gene: 5. Germline assignment: CDR1 KGHSH and CDR2 LQKENI. This CDR3 comprises 13 residues. Here the CDR3 reads CASSKDREDEQYF. The CDR3 DNA sequence: TGTGCCAGCTCAAAGGACAGGGAGGACGAGCAGTACTTC.

The V call is TRBV5-1, the J call TRBJ2-3; D gene ambiguous. This CDR3 region has 13 residues. CDR1 is SGHRS, CDR2 YFSETQ, per germline. Trimming left V 4 bases short and J 0 bases short, with 6 bases between. In DNA form, the CDR3 reads TGCGCCAGCAGCCTTAGTAGCACAGATACGCAGTATTTT. Protein: CASSLSSTDTQYF. Based on the CDR3 plus reference TRBV5-1 and TRBJ2-3, the full variable domain is KAGVTQTPRYLIKTRGQQVTLSCSPISGHRSVSWYQQTPGQGLQFLFEYFSETQRNKGNFPGRFSGRQFSNSRSEMNVSTLELGDSALYLCASSLSSTDTQYFGPGTRLTVL.

The chain is built from TRBV7-9 and TRBJ2-1, with D possibly being TRBD2 (6 bases). Between the trimmed V and J ends, which lost 5 bases and 7 bases, there was a span of 21 bases. This CDR3 region has 16 residues. Per the germline V gene, CDR1 is SEHNR and CDR2 is FQNEAQ (reference sequence). The CDR3 loop reads CASSTISGESRNEQFF. The CDR3 DNA is TGTGCCAGCAGCACTATTTCGGGGGAATCGCGGAATGAGCAGTTCTTC. Looking up the rest from reference TRBV7-9 and TRBJ2-1 gives the full variable domain: DTGVSQNPRHKITKRGQNVTFRCDPISEHNRLYWYRQTLGQGPEFLTYFQNEAQLEKSRLLSDRFSAERPKGSFSTLEIQRTEQGDSAMYLCASSTISGESRNEQFFGPGTRLTVL.